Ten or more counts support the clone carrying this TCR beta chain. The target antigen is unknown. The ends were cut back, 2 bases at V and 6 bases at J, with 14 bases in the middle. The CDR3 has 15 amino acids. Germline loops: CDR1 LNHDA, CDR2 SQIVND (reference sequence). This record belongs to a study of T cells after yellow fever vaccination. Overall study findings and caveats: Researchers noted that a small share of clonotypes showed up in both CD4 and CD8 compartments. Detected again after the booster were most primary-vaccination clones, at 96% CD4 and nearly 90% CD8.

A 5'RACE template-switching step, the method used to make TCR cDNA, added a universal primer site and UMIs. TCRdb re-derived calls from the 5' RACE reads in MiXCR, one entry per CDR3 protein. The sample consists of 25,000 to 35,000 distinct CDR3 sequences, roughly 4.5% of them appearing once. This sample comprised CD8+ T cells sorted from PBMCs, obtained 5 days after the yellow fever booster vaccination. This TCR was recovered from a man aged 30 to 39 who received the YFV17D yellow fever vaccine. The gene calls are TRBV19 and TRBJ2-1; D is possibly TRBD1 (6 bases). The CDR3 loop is CASSIFGTQSNEQFF. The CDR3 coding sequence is TGTGCCAGTAGTATATTCGGGACACAATCCAATGAGCAGTTCTTC.